The 14 T cell receptor beta chains reported below all come from one sample, sequenced in a study of cytomegalovirus exposure and HLA in healthy donors. The PCR was carried out with 60 Vbeta primers and 13 Jbeta primers. The protocol was immunoSEQ multiplex PCR, while the TCRdb copy is restricted to in-frame clones and leaves out a portion. The top ten clones hold about a sixth of a sample with over 50,000 clones, about two thirds of them seen once. The sequencing sample was made of PBMCs. The receptors stem from a man aged 35-49 years in good health and CMV-seropositive.

The chain couples TRBV5-1 to TRBJ2-1, with a weak D call TRBD1 (6 bases). The germline V gene encodes CDR1 SGHRS and CDR2 YFSETQ. The CDR3 sequence is 15 residues long. V was trimmed by 0 bases and J by 2 bases, leaving 9 bases between them. The CDR3 is CASSLASGAYNEQFF. CDR3 bases: TGCGCCAGCAGCTTGGCCTCAGGGGCCTACAATGAGCAGTTCTTC.

The chain joins TRBV5-4 to TRBJ2-7; 11 bases are a match to TRBD1. The CDR3 runs 15 residues. Germline CDR1 is SGHNT and CDR2 is YYREEE (reference sequence). V lost 4 bases, J lost 2 bases, and 5 bases stayed unmatched. The CDR3 DNA is TGTGCCAGCAGCCCGGAGGACAGGGGGCCCTACGAGCAGTACTTC. Translation gives CASSPEDRGPYEQYF.

This clone has a single count. This sequence joins TRBV5-5 and TRBJ1-5, with D unclear. V gave up 0 bases and J gave up 7 bases, with 14 bases separating them. CDR1 is SGHKS, CDR2 YYEKEE, per germline (reference sequence). CDR3 length equals 15 residues. The CDR3: CASSLALYQLQPQHF. The CDR3 bases are TGTGCCAGCAGCTTGGCCTTATACCAGTTACAGCCCCAGCATTTT.

The V call is TRBV4-3, the J call TRBJ2-4, with D perhaps TRBD2 (6 bases). The CDR3 is 14 amino acids. V lost 2 bases to trimming and J lost 6 bases, with 11 bases between them. Germline V gene lookup returns CDR1 LGHNA and CDR2 YSLEER. CDR3 loop: CASSQNSGGNIQYF. The CDR3 coding sequence is TGCGCCAGCAGCCAAAATAGCGGTGGAAACATTCAGTACTTC.

The chain links TRBV4-3 to TRBJ2-7; the D is unclear. Germline lookup yields CDR1 LGHNA and CDR2 YSLEER. The CDR3 spans 14 residues. The V gene lost 0 bases and the J gene lost 0 bases, with 6 bases spanning the gap. The DNA for the CDR3 is TGCGCCAGCAGCCAAGAGGGCGCCTCCTACGAGCAGTACTTC. It yields the protein CASSQEGASYEQYF.

This chain connects TRBV7-3 to TRBJ1-6; D is possibly TRBD1 (5 bases). V was trimmed by 3 bases and J by 8 bases, leaving 8 bases between them. The CDR3 consists of 13 residues. Germline V gene lookup returns CDR1 SGHTA and CDR2 FQGTGA. The CDR3 loop is CASSLTRDSPLHF. The CDR3 region has the DNA TGTGCCAGCAGCTTGACCAGGGATTCACCCCTCCACTTT.

The genes are TRBV6-5 and TRBJ2-7, with 8 bases fitting TRBD2. CDR1 MNHEY and CDR2 SVGAGI come from the germline V gene. The CDR3 covers 15 residues. With V trimmed by 2 bases and J by 3 bases, 6 bases remained unmatched. CDR3 residues: CASSYRGGLNYEQYF. The CDR3 coding sequence is TGTGCCAGCAGTTACCGCGGGGGGCTAAACTACGAGCAGTACTTC.

The chain employs TRBV11-2 and TRBJ2-7; TRBD1 matches at 8 bases. V was pared by 6 bases and J by 2 bases, with 15 bases of the junction left unmatched. CDR3 length: 17 residues. CDR1 is SGHAT, CDR2 FQNNGV, per germline. The CDR3 DNA sequence: TGTGCCAGCAGGAATCCCGGGACAGGCTACAATCCCTACGAGCAGTACTTC. It yields the protein CASRNPGTGYNPYEQYF. The full variable domain, rest sourced from reference TRBV11-2 and TRBJ2-7, is EAGVAQSPRYKIIEKRQSVAFWCNPISGHATLYWYQQILGQGPKLLIQFQNNGVVDDSQLPKDRFSAERLKGVDSTLKIQPAKLEDSAVYLCASRNPGTGYNPYEQYFGPGTRLTVT.

V gene TRBV30 combines with J gene TRBJ2-1; no firm D call. This CDR3 has 13 residues. Trimming pared 0 bases from V and 10 bases from J, leaving 13 bases between. The germline CDR1 and CDR2 sequences are GTSNPN and SVGIG (reference sequence). The chain's CDR3 is CAWSVPPRREQFF. The CDR3 DNA is TGTGCCTGGAGTGTACCGCCCCGCCGGGAGCAGTTCTTC.

The chain carries TRBV13 and TRBJ2-7; D remains ambiguous. The CDR3 length is 14 residues. Trimming took off 0 bases at V and 6 bases at J, with 12 bases between the two ends. Germline lookup yields CDR1 PRHDT and CDR2 FYEKMQ (reference sequence). The DNA for the CDR3 is TGTGCCAGCAGCTTAGGACAGAAGATCCTCGAGCAGTACTTC. Translating gives CASSLGQKILEQYF.

The CDR3: CASSIGQGEPEQYF. The CDR3 bases are TGTGCCAGCAGCATCGGACAGGGCGAGCCCGAGCAGTACTTC. This chain links TRBV7-9 with TRBJ2-7; 8 positions agree with TRBD1. V was clipped by 5 bases and J by 6 bases; unmatched bases: 9. The CDR3 is 14 amino acids. From germline, CDR1 is SEHNR and CDR2 FQNEAQ (reference sequence).

The chain couples TRBV4-1 to TRBJ2-1; TRBD2 matches at 8 bases. J was trimmed by 6 bases and V by 0 bases; bases with no gene match: 4. Germline CDR1 and CDR2: MGHRA and YSYEKL. This CDR3 is 15 amino acids long. The CDR3 reads CASSQDSSGSNEQFF. In nucleotides, the CDR3 is TGCGCCAGCAGCCAAGATTCCAGCGGGAGCAATGAGCAGTTCTTC.

This clone appeared a few times. The genes are TRBV2 and TRBJ2-3, with TRBD2 identical over 9 bases. The V and J ends lost 6 bases and 2 bases, in that order; junction bases with no gene match: 6. This CDR3 comprises 15 residues. Germline V gene lookup returns CDR1 SNHLY and CDR2 FYNNEI. Here the CDR3 DNA reads TGTGCCAGCAGGGCACTAGCGGGCAACACAGATACGCAGTATTTT. Residues: CASRALAGNTDTQYF.

The chain uses TRBV6-6 and TRBJ1-3; 7 positions match TRBD1. Germline V gene data show CDR1 as MNHNY and CDR2 as SVGAGI (reference sequence). The CDR3 length is 13 residues. Unmatched junction bases numbered 3, after V lost 10 bases and J lost 0 bases. The CDR3 protein is CATRDSSGNTIYF. The CDR3, as DNA: TGTGCCACCCGGGACAGCTCTGGAAACACCATATATTTT.